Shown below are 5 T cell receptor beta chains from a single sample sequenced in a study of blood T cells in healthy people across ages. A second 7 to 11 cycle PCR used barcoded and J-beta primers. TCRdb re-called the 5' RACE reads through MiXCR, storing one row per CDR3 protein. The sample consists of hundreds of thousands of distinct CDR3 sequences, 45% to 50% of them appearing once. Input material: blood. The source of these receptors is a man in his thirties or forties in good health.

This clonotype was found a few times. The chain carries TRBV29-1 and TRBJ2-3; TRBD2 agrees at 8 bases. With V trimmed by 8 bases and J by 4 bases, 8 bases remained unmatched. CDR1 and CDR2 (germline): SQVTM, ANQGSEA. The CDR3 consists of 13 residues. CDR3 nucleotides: TGCAGCTTCCAAAGAGCGGGGGCAGATACGCAGTATTTT. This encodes CSFQRAGADTQYF.

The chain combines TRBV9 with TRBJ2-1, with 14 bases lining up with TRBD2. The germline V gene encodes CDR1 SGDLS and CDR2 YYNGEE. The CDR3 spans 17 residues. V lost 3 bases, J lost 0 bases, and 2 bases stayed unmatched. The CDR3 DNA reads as TGTGCCAGCAGCGGGACTAGCGGGGGGCCCTCCTACAATGAGCAGTTCTTC. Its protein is CASSGTSGGPSYNEQFF.

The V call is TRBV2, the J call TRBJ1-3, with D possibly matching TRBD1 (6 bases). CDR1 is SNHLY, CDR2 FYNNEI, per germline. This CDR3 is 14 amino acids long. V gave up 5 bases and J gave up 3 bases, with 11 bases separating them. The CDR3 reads CASSNRVSGNTIYF. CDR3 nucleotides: TGTGCCAGCAGTAACAGGGTCAGTGGAAACACCATATATTTT.

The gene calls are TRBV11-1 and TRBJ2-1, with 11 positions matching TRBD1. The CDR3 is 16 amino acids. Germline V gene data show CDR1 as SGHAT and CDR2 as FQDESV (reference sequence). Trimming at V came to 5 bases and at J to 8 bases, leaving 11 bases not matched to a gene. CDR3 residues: CASSLTGTGGFHEQFF. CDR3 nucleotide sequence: TGTGCCAGCAGCCTAACCGGGACAGGGGGTTTCCATGAGCAGTTCTTC.

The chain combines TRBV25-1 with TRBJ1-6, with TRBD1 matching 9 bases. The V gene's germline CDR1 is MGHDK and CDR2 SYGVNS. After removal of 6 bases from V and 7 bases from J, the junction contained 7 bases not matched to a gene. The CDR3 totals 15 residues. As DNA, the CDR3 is TGTGCCAGCAGGGTAACAGGGGGCTTGAATTCACCCCTCCACTTT. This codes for CASRVTGGLNSPLHF.